This T cell receptor (beta chain) is drawn from a study of monozygotic twins with inflammatory bowel disease. UMIs bearing a 6-nucleotide sample barcode were added through template switching. Reprocessing the 5' RACE reads, TCRdb reports a single entry for every CDR3 protein and omits DNA. The table for this sample gives approximately 160,000 distinct CDR3 sequences. Whole-blood total RNA was extracted without T cell sorting. The CDR3 consists of 17 residues. Germline CDR1 and CDR2: LNHDA and SQIVND (reference sequence). The origin of this receptor is a human donor with ulcerative colitis or Crohn's disease, or a healthy co-twin of an affected twin (not recorded which). The genes are TRBV19 and TRBJ2-1; no DNA is available, so the TRBD2 call from TCRdb remains unchecked. Sequenced: blood. CDR3 amino acids: CATRETGPRFPYNEQFF.